The 14 T cell receptor beta chains below were found in one sample sequenced in a study of CD8 T cells in Susac syndrome. Random hexamers were used to reverse transcribe an amount of roughly 0.5 to 1 ug RNA. One entry per CDR3 protein results from TCRdb running MiXCR on the immunoSEQ multiplex PCR reads. The table has about 180,000 distinct CDR3 sequences, roughly 92% seen once; the top ten hold more than 0.095%. Sequenced: CD4+ T cells from PBMCs. Receptors originate from a human donor with Susac syndrome.

This clonotype was observed once. This chain connects TRBV9 to TRBJ2-1, with 8 bases matching TRBD2. V was pared by 6 bases and J by 6 bases, with 5 bases of the junction left unmatched. Germline loops: CDR1 SGDLS, CDR2 YYNGEE. The CDR3 is 13 amino acids. The CDR3 spells CASTPRGGNEQFF. The CDR3 DNA follows: TGTGCCAGCACCCCCCGGGGGGGCAATGAGCAGTTCTTC.

This chain's CDR3 is CASSLSSGGWDTQYF. The CDR3 DNA follows: TGTGCCTCCTCCCTCTCGAGCGGGGGGTGGGATACGCAGTATTTT. This chain joins TRBV15 and TRBJ2-3, with 9 bases identical to TRBD2. The CDR3 has 15 amino acids. The V gene end was trimmed by 11 bases and the J gene end by 6 bases; junction bases not matched to a gene: 15. CDR1 and CDR2 from the germline V gene are LNHNV and YYDKDF (reference sequence). Supplemented by reference TRBV15 and TRBJ2-3, the full variable domain reads DAMVIQNPRYQVTQFGKPVTLSCSQTLNHNVMYWYQQKSSQAPKLLFHYYDKDFNNEADTPDNFQSRRPNTSFCFLDIRSPGLGDTAMYLCASSLSSGGWDTQYFGPGTRLTVL.

This sequence joins TRBV9 and TRBJ2-7, with 8 bases lining up with TRBD2. This CDR3 contains 15 residues. V gave up 3 bases and J gave up 4 bases; unmatched junction bases: 9. Germline loops: CDR1 SGDLS, CDR2 YYNGEE. This CDR3 is CASSAQGLDGYEQYF. CDR3 in DNA: TGTGCCAGCAGCGCCCAGGGACTAGACGGTTACGAGCAGTACTTC.

The chain recombines TRBV30 with TRBJ2-1, with 10 bases aligning to TRBD2. Germline V gene sequence: CDR1 GTSNPN, CDR2 SVGIG (reference sequence). This CDR3 spans 13 amino acids. Trimming cost V 7 bases and J 4 bases; bases outside gene matches: 4. The DNA for the CDR3 is TGTGCCTTTACGACTAGCGGGTACAATGAGCAGTTCTTC. Translating gives CAFTTSGYNEQFF. Combining the CDR3 with reference TRBV30 and TRBJ2-1 gives the whole variable domain SQTIHQWPATLVQPVGSPLSLECTVEGTSNPNLYWYRQAAGRGLQLLFYSVGIGQISSEVPQNLSASRPQDRQFILSSKKLLLSDSGFYLCAFTTSGYNEQFFGPGTRLTVL.

Turning to this clonotype: At one end, the junction sequence differs from germline, possibly due to a read error. The rearrangement uses TRBV6-5 and TRBJ1-6; a weak D match, TRBD1 (5 bases). This CDR3 has 17 amino acids. Germline-derived CDR1 and CDR2 are MNHEY and SVGAGI. CDR3 sequence reads: CASSYSSLGGDNSPLHF. For the CDR3, the DNA is TGTGCCAGCAGTTACTCGTCGCTCGGAGGGGATAACTCACCCCTCCACTTT.

The chain is built from TRBV24-1 and TRBJ2-1; D may be TRBD1 (6 bases). Germline CDR1 KGHDR, CDR2 SFDVKD. There are 13 residues in the CDR3. The germline V and J ends were trimmed by 4 bases and 9 bases, with 12 bases remaining between them. The CDR3 protein is CATSDYRVPEQFF. The CDR3 bases are TGTGCCACCAGTGACTACAGGGTCCCTGAGCAGTTCTTC.

The chain links TRBV5-6 to TRBJ2-7; possibly TRBD1 or TRBD2 for D (5 bases each). CDR1 is SGHDT, CDR2 YYEEEE, per germline. There are 15 residues in the CDR3. Trimming left V 0 bases short and J 3 bases short, with 13 bases between. The CDR3 protein is CASSLVGGADYEQYF. The CDR3, as DNA: TGTGCCAGCAGCTTGGTTGGGGGTGCCGACTACGAGCAGTACTTC.

The chain uses TRBV30 and TRBJ1-2, with D unresolved. The CDR3 loop spans 13 amino acids. Looked up from germline, CDR1 is GTSNPN and CDR2 is SVGIG (reference sequence). V was pared by 0 bases and J by 2 bases, with 7 bases between. Here the CDR3 reads CAWSVVVNYGYTF. The CDR3 DNA reads as TGTGCCTGGAGTGTTGTCGTAAACTATGGCTACACCTTC.

The chain links TRBV5-4 to TRBJ1-6; TRBD1 is a possible D gene (5 bases). Trimming removed 2 bases from V and 7 bases from J, with 7 bases in between. The germline V gene encodes CDR1 SGHNT and CDR2 YYREEE (reference sequence). The CDR3 runs 13 residues. The CDR3, as DNA: TGTGCCAGCAGCTTCCCAGGGAATTCACCCCTCCACTTT. Translation gives CASSFPGNSPLHF.

The chain has TRBV28 and TRBJ2-5; D remains unclear. Germline V gene sequence: CDR1 MDHEN, CDR2 SYDVKM. This CDR3 comprises 13 residues. Trimming shortened V by 11 bases and J by 2 bases, and 15 bases separated the two germline ends. CDR3 sequence (DNA): TGTGCCTCGCTTCACCGACCTCAAGAGACCCAGTACTTC. It is translated as CASLHRPQETQYF.

Comment on this clonotype: Mismatch with germline at one junction end may stem from a read error. DNA for the CDR3: TGCGCCAGCAGCGAGCGCGACCTCAGGGGGAGCAGAGATACGCAGTATTTT. It specifies CASSERDLRGSRDTQYF. The chain recombines TRBV5-1 with TRBJ2-3; 7 bases are a match to TRBD1. Germline V gene lookup returns CDR1 SGHRS and CDR2 YFSETQ. The CDR3 totals 17 residues.

The chain uses TRBV6-1 and TRBJ1-5, with D unclear. The CDR3 has 15 amino acids. The germline CDR1 and CDR2 sequences are MNHNS and SASEGT. V shed 6 bases and J shed 4 bases, with 16 bases lying between them. The CDR3 nucleotides read TGTGCCAGCAGAGGATCCACCCTTCGGAATCAGCCCCAGCATTTT. Amino acid sequence: CASRGSTLRNQPQHF.

The chain employs TRBV5-1 and TRBJ2-1; TRBD1 matches 8 bases. J was trimmed by 9 bases and V by 4 bases; bases with no gene match: 9. From germline, CDR1 is SGHRS and CDR2 YFSETQ. This CDR3 has 14 amino acids. The chain's CDR3 is CASSNGDRWREQFF. For the CDR3, the DNA is TGCGCCAGCAGCAACGGGGACAGGTGGCGTGAGCAGTTCTTC.

The chain joins TRBV20-1 to TRBJ2-7, with D perhaps matching TRBD1 (6 bases). V dropped 3 bases and J dropped 0 bases, with 18 bases sitting between them. From germline, CDR1 is DFQATT and CDR2 SNEGSKA (reference sequence). This CDR3 has 16 amino acids. CDR3 coding DNA: TGCAGTGCTAGGCCTTCGGACAGAGGGAGCTCCTACGAGCAGTACTTC. Its translation is CSARPSDRGSSYEQYF.